The entry below describes one T cell receptor beta chain. PCR involved 60 Vbeta and 13 Jbeta primers. The protocol was immunoSEQ multiplex PCR, while the TCRdb copy is restricted to in-frame clones and leaves out a portion. Of under 200,000 clones in the sample, around 65% are singletons; the top ten hold about 2.5%. This sample was taken from a study of cytomegalovirus exposure and HLA in healthy donors. Study-level background: An early data release held 79 million or so unique TCRs from HLA-typed donors. Most donors, around 81% of a few hundred genotyped, fell in the Caucasian-associated ancestry cluster.

The CDR3 loop spans 14 amino acids. Germline assignment: CDR1 KGHSH and CDR2 LQKENI. The V end was cut by 4 bases, the J end by 3 bases, with 12 bases between. This sequence originates from a middle-aged woman in good health and CMV-seropositive. V and J are TRBV18 and TRBJ1-1, with D possibly matching TRBD1 (5 bases). Sequences were obtained from PBMCs. The CDR3, as DNA: TGTGCCAGCTCACGAGCGGCGGGGGACACTGAAGCTTTCTTT. As protein: CASSRAAGDTEAFF.